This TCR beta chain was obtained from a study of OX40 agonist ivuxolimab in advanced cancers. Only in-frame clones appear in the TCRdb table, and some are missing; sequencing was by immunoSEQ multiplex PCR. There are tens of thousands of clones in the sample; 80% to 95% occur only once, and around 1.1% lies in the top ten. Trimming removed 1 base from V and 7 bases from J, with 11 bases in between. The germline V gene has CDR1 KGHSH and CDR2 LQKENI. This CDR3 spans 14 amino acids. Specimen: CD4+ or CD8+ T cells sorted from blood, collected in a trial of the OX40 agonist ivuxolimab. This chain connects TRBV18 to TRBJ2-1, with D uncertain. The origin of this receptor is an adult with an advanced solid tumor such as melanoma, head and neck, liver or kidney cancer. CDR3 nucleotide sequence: TGTGCCAGCTCACCACGGAATGTTGGAAATGAGCAGTTCTTC. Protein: CASSPRNVGNEQFF. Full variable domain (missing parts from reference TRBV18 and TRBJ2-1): NAGVMQNPRHLVRRRGQEARLRCSPMKGHSHVYWYRQLPEEGLKFMVYLQKENIIDESGMPKERFSAEFPKEGPSILRIQQVVRGDSAAYFCASSPRNVGNEQFFGPGTRLTVL.